The clone carrying this T cell receptor beta chain was counted between two and nine times. The data derive from a study of blood T cell repertoires in COVID-19. Profiling relied on immunoSEQ multiplex PCR, and the TCRdb table lists in-frame clones only, not all of them. Here the sample spans approximately 84,000 clones, around 90% being singletons. The CDR3 spans 14 residues. V lost 2 bases and J 8 bases, leaving 12 bases between the germline ends. Germline CDR1 MNHEY, CDR2 SVGAGI. The chain uses TRBV6-5 and TRBJ1-4; D is possibly TRBD1 (5 bases). Sequences were obtained from peripheral blood. The sequence was obtained from a human donor with active COVID-19. The donor label of this sample is uncertain. CDR3 residues: CASSYVQGREKLFF. In nucleotides, the CDR3 is TGTGCCAGCAGTTACGTTCAGGGTCGAGAAAAACTGTTTTTT.